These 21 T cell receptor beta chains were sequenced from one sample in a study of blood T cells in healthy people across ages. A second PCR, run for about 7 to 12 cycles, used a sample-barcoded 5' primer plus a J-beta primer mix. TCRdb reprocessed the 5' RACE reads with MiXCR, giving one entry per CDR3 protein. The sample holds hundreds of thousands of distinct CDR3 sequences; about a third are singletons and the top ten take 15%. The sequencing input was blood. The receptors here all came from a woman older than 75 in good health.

Written as DNA, the CDR3 is TGCAGTGCAAGGGGGGGACAGGGCCCCCACGAGCAGTACTTC. Translation: CSARGGQGPHEQYF. The gene calls are TRBV20-1 and TRBJ2-7, with TRBD1 matching 9 bases. The trim removed 6 bases at V and 5 bases at J, leaving 11 bases unmatched. Germline CDR1 and CDR2: DFQATT and SNEGSKA (reference sequence). CDR3 length equals 14 residues.

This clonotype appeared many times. The CDR3 sequence: CSAGEASATGKQQYF. The CDR3, as DNA: TGCAGTGCGGGGGAGGCTAGCGCGACGGGTAAGCAGCAGTACTTC. V gene TRBV20-1 combines with J gene TRBJ2-7; TRBD2 is a possible D gene (6 bases). Germline V CDR1 and CDR2: DFQATT, SNEGSKA (reference sequence). Trimming cost V 6 bases and J 8 bases, with 26 bases left between them. The CDR3 runs to 15 residues.

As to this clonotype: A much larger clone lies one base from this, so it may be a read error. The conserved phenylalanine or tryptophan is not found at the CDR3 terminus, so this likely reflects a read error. The CDR3 protein is CSATDRVYEQYC. As DNA, the CDR3 is TGCAGTGCTACCGACAGGGTTTACGAGCAGTACTGC. This chain connects TRBV20-1 to TRBJ2-7; 7 bases agree with TRBD1. Per germline, CDR1 DFQATT and CDR2 SNEGSKA (reference sequence). This CDR3 spans 12 amino acids. V trimming: 4 bases; J trimming: 4 bases; junction bases outside the gene matches: 4.

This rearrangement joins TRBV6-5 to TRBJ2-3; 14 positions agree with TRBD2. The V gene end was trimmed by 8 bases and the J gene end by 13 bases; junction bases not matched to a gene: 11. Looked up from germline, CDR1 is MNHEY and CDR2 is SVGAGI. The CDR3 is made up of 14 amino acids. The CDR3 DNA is TGTGCCAGCGGTCTTGGGACTAGCGGGAGACCGGAGTATTTT. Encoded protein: CASGLGTSGRPEYF.

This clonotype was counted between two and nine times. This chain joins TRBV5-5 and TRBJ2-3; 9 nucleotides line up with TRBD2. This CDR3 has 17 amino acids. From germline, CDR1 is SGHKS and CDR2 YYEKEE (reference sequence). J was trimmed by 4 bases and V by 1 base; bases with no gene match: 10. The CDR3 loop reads CASSLSFGTSFPDTQYF. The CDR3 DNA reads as TGTGCCAGCAGCTTGTCCTTTGGGACTAGCTTCCCAGATACGCAGTATTTT.

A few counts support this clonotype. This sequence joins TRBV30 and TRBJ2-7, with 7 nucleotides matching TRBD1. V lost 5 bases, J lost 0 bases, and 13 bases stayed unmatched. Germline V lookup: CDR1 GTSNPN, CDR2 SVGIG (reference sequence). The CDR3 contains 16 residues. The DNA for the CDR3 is TGTGCCTGGTCCTCCTCGACCTGGGACAGCTCCTACGAGCAGTACTTC. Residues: CAWSSSTWDSSYEQYF.

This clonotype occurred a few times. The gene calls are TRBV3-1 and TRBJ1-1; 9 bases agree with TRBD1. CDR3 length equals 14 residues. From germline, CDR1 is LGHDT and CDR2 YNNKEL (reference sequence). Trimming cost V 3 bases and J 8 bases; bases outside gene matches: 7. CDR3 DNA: TGTGCCAGCAGCCACGATACCGGACAGGGGGAAGCTTTCTTT. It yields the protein CASSHDTGQGEAFF.

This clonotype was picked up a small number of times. The CDR3 spells CASSSGGANEKLFF. DNA of the CDR3: TGTGCCAGCAGTTCAGGGGGCGCTAATGAAAAACTGTTTTTT. The J gene is TRBJ1-4, the V gene TRBV6-1, with TRBD1 matching over 8 bases. The germline gives CDR1 MNHNS, CDR2 SASEGT. Unmatched junction bases numbered 2, after V lost 5 bases and J lost 3 bases. This CDR3 contains 14 residues.

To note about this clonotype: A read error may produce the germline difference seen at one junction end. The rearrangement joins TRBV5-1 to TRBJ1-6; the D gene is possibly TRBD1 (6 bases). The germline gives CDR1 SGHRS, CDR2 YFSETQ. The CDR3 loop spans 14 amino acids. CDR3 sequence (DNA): TGCGCCAGCAGCCCTAGGGGGGCTAGTTCACCCCCCCACTTT. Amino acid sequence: CASSPRGASSPPHF.

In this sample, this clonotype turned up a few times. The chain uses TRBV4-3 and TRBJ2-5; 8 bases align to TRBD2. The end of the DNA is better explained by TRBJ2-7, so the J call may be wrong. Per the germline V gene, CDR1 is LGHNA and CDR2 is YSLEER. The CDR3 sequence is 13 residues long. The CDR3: CASSGREGDEQYF. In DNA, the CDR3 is TGCGCCAGCAGTGGACGGGAGGGTGACGAGCAGTACTTC.

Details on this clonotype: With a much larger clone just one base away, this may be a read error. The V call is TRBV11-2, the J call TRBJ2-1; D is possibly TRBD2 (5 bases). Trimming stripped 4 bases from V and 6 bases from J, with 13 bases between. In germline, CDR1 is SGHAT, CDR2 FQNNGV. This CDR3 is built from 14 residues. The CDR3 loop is CASSSSGSLNEQFF. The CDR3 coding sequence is TGTGCCAGCAGCTCGTCGGGGTCTCTCAATGAGCAGTTCTTC.

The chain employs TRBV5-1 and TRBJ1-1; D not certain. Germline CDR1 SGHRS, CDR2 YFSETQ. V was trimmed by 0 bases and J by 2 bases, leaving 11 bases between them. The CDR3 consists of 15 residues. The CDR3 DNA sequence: TGCGCCAGCAGCTTGGATGGGAGGACTAACACTGAAGCTTTCTTT. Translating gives CASSLDGRTNTEAFF. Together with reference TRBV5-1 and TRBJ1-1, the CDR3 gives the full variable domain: KAGVTQTPRYLIKTRGQQVTLSCSPISGHRSVSWYQQTPGQGLQFLFEYFSETQRNKGNFPGRFSGRQFSNSRSEMNVSTLELGDSALYLCASSLDGRTNTEAFFGQGTRLTVV.

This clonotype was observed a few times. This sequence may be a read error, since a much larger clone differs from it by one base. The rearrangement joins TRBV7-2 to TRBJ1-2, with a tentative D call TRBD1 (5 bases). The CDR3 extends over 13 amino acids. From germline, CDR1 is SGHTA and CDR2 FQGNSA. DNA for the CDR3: TGTGCCGGCAGCCCCGGGGGGGATGGAGGCTACACCTTC. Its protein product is CAGSPGGDGGYTF.

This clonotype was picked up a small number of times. CDR3 nucleotide sequence: TGTGCCAGCAGCTTACGTCCCGGGCCTCGATCCGGGGAGCTGTTTTTT. Residues: CASSLRPGPRSGELFF. This sequence joins TRBV7-9 and TRBJ2-2; no firm D call. Germline V lookup: CDR1 SEHNR, CDR2 FQNEAQ (reference sequence). Deletions cut 2 bases from V and 6 bases from J, with 16 bases between. This CDR3 is built from 16 residues.

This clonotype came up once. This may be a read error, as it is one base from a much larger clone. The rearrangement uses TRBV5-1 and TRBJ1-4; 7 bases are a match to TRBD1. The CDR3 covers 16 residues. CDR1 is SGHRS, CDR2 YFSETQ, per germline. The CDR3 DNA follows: TGCGCCAGCAGCTTGGAGACCGGGACAGTTGTTGAAAACCTGTTTTTT. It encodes CASSLETGTVVENLFF.

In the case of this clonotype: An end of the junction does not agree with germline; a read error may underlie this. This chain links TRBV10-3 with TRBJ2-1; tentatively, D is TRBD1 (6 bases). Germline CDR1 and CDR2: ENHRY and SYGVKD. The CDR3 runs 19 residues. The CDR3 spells CAISEPDLQGPLAYNEQFF. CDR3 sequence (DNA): TGCGCCATCAGTGAGCCAGACCTACAGGGACCCTTGGCCTACAATGAGCAGTTCTTC.

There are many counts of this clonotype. CDR3 in amino acids: CASRPPHWGRGEETQYF. The CDR3, as DNA: TGTGCCAGCCGTCCCCCCCACTGGGGCAGAGGGGAAGAGACCCAGTACTTC. V and J are TRBV27 and TRBJ2-5; either TRBD1 or TRBD2 may supply D (5 bases each). V was cut by 8 bases and J by 3 bases, with 25 bases left in between. The CDR3 runs 17 residues. The germline CDR1 and CDR2 sequences are MNHEY and SMNVEV (reference sequence).

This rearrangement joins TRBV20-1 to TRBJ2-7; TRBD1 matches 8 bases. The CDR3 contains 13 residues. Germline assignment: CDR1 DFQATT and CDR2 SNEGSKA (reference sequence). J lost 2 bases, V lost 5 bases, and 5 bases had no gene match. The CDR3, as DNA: TGCAGTGCTGACGACAGGGGAGCCTACGAGCAGTACTTC. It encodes CSADDRGAYEQYF.

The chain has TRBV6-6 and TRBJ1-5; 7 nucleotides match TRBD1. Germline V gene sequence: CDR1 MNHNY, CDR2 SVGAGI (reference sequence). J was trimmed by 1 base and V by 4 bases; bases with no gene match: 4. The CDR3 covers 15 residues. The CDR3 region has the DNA TGTGCCAGCAGTTCCGCAGGGGGAAGCAATCAGCCCCAGCATTTT. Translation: CASSSAGGSNQPQHF.

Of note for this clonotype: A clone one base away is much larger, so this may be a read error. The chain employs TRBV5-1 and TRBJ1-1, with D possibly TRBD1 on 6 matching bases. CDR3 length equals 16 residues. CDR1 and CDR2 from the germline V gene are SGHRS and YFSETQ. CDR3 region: CASGLVQGTKNTEAFF. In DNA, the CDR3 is TGCGCCAGCGGCTTAGTACAGGGAACTAAGAACACTGAAGCTTTCTTT.

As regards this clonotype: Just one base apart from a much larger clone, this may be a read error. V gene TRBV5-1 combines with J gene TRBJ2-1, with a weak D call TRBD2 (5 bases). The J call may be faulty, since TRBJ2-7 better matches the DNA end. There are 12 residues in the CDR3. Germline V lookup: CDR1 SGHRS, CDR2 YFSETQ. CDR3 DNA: TGCGCCAGCAGCAAGGACGGAGGTGAGCAGTACTTC. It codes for CASSKDGGEQYF.